This T cell receptor beta chain emerged from a study of graft-versus-host responses after intestinal transplantation. On the study more broadly: Among the recipients, all got anti-thymocyte globulin induction and then tacrolimus and steroids for 2 to 3 years. General study results and limits: Recipient marrow showed GvH clones, some seen first in ileum or blood.

The germline gives CDR1 SNHLY, CDR2 FYNNEI. The CDR3 loop spans 14 amino acids. V gave up 6 bases and J gave up 4 bases; unmatched junction bases: 5. About this clone: Its specificity is unknown. Only one base separates this from a far larger clonotype, so it likely reflects a read error.

Profiled with immunoSEQ multiplex PCR; TCRdb holds only in-frame clones, not every one. The repertoire holds about 98,000 clones, under 85% seen once, with about 15% in the top ten. The sample was unstimulated CD8+ T cells sorted from spleen or lymph node cells, taken before intestinal transplant. The clonotype originates from a human donor who received an intestinal transplant. The V call is TRBV2, the J call TRBJ2-2, with TRBD1 matching 7 bases. The CDR3 DNA is TGTGCCAGCAGCGGGACAGTCATCACCGGGGAGCTGTTTTTT. It specifies CASSGTVITGELFF.